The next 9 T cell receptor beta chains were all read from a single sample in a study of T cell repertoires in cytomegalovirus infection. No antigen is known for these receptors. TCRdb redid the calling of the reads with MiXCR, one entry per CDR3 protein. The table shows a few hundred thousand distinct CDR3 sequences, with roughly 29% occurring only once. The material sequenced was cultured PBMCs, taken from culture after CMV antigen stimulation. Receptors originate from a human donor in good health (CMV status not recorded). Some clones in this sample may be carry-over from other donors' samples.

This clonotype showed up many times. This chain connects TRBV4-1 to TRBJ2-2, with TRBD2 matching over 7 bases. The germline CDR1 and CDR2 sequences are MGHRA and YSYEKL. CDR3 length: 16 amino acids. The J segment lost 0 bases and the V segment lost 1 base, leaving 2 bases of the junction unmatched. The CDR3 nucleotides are TGCGCCAGCAGCCAAGCGGGGGGTGCGAACACCGGGGAGCTGTTTTTT. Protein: CASSQAGGANTGELFF.

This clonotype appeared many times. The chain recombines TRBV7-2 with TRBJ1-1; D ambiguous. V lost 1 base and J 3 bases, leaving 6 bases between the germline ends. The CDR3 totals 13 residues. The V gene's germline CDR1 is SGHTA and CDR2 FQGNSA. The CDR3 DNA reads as TGTGCCAGCAGCTTAGAAAGGGACACTGAAGCTTTCTTT. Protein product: CASSLERDTEAFF. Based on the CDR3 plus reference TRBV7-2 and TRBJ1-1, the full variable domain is GAGVSQSPSNKVTEKGKDVELRCDPISGHTALYWYRQSLGQGLEFLIYFQGNSAPDKSGLPSDRFSAERTGGSVSTLTIQRTQQEDSAVYLCASSLERDTEAFFGQGTRLTVV.

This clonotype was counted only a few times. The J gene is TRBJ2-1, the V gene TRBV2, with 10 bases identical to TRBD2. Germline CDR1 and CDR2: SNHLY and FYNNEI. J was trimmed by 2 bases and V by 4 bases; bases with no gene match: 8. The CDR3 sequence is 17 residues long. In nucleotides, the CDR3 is TGTGCCAGCAGTGCGATCAGCGGGGGGGCAGCCTACAATGAGCAGTTCTTC. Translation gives CASSAISGGAAYNEQFF.

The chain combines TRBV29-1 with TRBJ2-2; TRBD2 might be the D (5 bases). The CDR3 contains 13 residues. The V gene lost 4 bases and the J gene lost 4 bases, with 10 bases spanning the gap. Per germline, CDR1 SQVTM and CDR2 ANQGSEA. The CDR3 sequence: CSVGTEITGELFF. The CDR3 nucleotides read TGCAGCGTTGGGACTGAGATCACCGGGGAGCTGTTTTTT.

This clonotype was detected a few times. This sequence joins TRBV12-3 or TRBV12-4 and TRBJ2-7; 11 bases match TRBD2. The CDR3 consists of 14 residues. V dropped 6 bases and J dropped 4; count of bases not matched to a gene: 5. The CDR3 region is CASRSLAGGYEQYF. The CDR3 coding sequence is TGTGCCAGCAGATCTCTAGCGGGGGGATACGAGCAGTACTTC.

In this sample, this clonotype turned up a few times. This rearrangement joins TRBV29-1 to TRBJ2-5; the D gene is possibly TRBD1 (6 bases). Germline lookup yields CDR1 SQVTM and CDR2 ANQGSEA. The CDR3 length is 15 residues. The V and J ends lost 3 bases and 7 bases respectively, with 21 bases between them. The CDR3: CSVELGALDLGTQYF. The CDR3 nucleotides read TGCAGCGTTGAGCTGGGGGCACTTGATCTAGGGACCCAGTACTTC.

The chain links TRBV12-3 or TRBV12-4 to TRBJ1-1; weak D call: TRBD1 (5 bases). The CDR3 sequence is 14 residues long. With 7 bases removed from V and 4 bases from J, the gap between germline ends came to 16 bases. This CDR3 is CASIAGWVGTEAFF. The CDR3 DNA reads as TGTGCCAGCATTGCAGGGTGGGTCGGCACTGAAGCTTTCTTT.

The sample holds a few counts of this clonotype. CDR3: CASSSTTETQYF. The CDR3 DNA is TGTGCCAGCAGCTCCACGACAGAGACCCAGTACTTC. The chain carries TRBV7-4 and TRBJ2-5, with unresolved D. Trimming stripped 4 bases from V and 4 bases from J, with 7 bases between. CDR3 size: 12 residues. CDR1 SGHVT and CDR2 SQSDAQ come from the germline V gene.

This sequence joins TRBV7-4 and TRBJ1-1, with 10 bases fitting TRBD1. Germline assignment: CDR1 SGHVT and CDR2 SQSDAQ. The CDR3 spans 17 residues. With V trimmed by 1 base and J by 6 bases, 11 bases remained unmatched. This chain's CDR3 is CASSLGRMGQGIAEAFF. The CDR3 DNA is TGTGCCAGCAGCTTAGGACGCATGGGACAGGGGATAGCTGAAGCTTTCTTT.